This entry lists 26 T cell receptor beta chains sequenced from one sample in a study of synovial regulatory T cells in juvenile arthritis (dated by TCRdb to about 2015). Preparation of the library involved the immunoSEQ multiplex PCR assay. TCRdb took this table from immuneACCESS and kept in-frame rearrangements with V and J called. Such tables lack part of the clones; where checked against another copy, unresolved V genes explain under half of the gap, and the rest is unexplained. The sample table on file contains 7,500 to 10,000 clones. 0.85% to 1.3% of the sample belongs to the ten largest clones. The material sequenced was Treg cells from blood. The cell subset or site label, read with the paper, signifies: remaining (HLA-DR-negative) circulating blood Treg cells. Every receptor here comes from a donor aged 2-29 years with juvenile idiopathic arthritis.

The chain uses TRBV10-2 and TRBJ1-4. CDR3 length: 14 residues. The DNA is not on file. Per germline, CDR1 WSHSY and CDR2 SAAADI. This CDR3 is CASSFGRGNEKLFF.

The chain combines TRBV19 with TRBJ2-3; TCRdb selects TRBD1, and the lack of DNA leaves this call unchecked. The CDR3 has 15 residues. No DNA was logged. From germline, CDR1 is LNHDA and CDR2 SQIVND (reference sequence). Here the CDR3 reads CASSSTRGLSDTQYF.

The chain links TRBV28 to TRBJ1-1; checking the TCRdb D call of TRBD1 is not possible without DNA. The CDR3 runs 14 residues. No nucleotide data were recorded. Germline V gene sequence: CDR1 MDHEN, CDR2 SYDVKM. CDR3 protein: CASRKTGGNTEAFF.

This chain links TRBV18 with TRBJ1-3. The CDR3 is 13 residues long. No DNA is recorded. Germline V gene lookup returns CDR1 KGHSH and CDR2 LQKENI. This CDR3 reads CASSPRSGNTIYF.

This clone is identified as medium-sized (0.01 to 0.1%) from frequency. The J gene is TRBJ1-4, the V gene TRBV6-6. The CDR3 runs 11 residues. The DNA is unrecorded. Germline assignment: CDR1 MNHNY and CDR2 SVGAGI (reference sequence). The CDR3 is CASRREEKLFF.

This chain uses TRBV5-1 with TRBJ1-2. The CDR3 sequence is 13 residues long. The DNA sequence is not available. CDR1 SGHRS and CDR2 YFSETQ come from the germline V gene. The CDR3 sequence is CASSLGHGGGYTF.

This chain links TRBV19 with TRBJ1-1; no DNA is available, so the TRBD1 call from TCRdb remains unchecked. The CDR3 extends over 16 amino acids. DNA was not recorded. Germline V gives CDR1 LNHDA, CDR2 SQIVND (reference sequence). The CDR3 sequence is CASSTTHRGLRTEAFF.

The CDR3 loop is CASSYSRGRKLFF. This chain connects TRBV6-5 to TRBJ1-4. The CDR3 has 13 residues. A DNA sequence was not provided. From germline, CDR1 is MNHEY and CDR2 SVGAGI.

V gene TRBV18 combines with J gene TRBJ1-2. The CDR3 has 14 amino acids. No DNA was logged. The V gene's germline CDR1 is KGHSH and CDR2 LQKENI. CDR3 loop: CASSPTGLVYGYTF.

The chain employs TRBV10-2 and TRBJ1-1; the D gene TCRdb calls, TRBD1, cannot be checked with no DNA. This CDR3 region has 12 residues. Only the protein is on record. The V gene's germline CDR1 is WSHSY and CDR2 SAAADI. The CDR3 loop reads CASRLTGFEAFF.

CDR3 sequence reads: CASSLEQRGLFGYGYTF. This chain uses TRBV5-1 with TRBJ1-2. Germline lookup yields CDR1 SGHRS and CDR2 YFSETQ. The CDR3 length is 17 residues. Only the protein sequence is given.

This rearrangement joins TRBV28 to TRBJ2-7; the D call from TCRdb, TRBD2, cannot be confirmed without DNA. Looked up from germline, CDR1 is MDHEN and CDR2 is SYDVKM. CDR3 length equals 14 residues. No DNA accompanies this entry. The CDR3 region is CASSPPRTSVEQYF.

The CDR3 loop reads CASSQALADTDTQYF. J is TRBJ2-3 and V is TRBV14; there is no DNA to check the TCRdb D call of TRBD2. The CDR3 is made up of 15 amino acids. No DNA was logged. CDR1 is SGHDN, CDR2 FVKESK, per germline.

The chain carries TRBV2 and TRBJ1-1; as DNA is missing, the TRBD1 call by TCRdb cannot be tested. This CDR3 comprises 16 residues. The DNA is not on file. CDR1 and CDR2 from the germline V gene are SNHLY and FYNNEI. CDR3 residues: CASSDSLRRSNTEAFF.

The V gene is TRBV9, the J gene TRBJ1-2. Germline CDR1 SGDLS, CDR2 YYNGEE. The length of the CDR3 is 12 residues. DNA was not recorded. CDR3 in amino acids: CASRGRGTGYTF.

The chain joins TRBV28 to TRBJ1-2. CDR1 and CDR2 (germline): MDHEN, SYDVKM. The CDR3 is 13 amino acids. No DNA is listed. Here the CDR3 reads CASGGRPYYGYTF.

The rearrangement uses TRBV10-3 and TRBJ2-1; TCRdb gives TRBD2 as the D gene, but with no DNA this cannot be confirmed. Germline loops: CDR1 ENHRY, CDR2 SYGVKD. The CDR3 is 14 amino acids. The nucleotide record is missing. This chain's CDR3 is CAISASGTDNEQFF.

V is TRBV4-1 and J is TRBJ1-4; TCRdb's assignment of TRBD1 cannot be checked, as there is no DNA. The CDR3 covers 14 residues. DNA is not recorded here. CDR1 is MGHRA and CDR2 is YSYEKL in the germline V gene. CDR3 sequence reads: CASSQEDRSGELFF.

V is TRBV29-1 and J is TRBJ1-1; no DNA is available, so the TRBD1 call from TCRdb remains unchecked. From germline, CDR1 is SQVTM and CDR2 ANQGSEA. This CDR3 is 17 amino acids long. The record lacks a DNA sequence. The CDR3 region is CSGGQGARTGRSTEAFF. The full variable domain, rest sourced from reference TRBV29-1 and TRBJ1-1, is SAVISQKPSRDICQRGTSLTIQCQVDSQVTMMFWYRQQPGQSLTLIATANQGSEATYESGFVIDKFPISRPNLTFSTLTVSNMSPEDSSIYLCSGGQGARTGRSTEAFFGQGTRLTVV.

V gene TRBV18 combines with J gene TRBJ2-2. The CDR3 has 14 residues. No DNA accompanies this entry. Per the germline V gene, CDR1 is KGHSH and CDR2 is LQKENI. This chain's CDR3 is CASSPAANTGELFF.

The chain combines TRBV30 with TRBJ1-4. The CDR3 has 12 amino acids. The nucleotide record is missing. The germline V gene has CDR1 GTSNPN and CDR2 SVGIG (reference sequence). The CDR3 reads CAWSSPRGRLFF.

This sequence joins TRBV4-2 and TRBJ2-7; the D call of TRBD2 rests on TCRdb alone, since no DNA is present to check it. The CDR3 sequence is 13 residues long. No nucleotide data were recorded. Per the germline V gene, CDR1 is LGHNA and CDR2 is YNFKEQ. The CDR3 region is CASSQDGVYEQYF.

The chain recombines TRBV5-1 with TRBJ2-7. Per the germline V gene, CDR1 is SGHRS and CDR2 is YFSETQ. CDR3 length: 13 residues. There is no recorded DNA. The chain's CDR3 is CASSFNGPYEQYF.

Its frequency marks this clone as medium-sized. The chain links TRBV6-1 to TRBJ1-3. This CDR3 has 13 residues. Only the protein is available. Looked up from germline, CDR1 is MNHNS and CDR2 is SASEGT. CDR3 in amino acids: CATHSRPGNTIYF.

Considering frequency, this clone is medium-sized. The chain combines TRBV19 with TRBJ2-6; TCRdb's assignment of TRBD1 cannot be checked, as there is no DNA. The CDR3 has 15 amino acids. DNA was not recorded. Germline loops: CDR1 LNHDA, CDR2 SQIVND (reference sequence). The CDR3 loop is CASRTRGSGANVLTF.

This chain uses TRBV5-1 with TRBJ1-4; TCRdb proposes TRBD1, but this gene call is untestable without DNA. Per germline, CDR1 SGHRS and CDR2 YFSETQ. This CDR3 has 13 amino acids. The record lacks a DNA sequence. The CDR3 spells CASSPRYGEKLFF.